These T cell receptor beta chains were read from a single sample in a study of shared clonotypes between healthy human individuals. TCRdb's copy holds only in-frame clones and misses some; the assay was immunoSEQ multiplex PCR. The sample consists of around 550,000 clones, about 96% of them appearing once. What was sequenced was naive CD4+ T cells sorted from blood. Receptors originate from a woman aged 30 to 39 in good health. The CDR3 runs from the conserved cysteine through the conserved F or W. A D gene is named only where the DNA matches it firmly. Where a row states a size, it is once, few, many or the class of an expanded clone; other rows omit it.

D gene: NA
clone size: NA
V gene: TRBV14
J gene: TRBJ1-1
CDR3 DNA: TGTGCCAGCAGCCGAGGACGGAAAACGGCTTTCTTT
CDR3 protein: CASSRGRKTAFF

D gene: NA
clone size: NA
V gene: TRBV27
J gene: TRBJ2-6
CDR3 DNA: TGTGCCAGCAGTTTATCAGTGGACAGTGGGGCCAACGTCCTGACTTTC
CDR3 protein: CASSLSVDSGANVLTF

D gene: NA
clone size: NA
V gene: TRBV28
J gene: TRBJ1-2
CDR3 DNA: TGTGCCAGCAGTTGGGGGGACCCACGAAACTATGGCTACACCTTC
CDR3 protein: CASSWGDPRNYGYTF

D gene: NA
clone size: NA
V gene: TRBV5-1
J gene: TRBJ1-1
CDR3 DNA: TGCGCCAGCAGCTCGACGACCTCAGGGAAGACTGAAGCTTTCTTT
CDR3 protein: CASSSTTSGKTEAFF

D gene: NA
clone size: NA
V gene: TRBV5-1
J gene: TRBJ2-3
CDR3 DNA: TGCGCCAGCAGCCCGAGAGGGGTCCCCACAGATACGCAGTATTTT
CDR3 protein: CASSPRGVPTDTQYF

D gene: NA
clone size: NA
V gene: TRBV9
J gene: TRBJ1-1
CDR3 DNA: TGTGCCAGCAGCGTAAGAGACGGTGCGAGAGCTTTCTTT
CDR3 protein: CASSVRDGARAFF

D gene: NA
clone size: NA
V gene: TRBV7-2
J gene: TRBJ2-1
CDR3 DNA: TGTGCCAGCAGCTTAGGGTACCAAGACTACAATGAGCAGTTCTTC
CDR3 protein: CASSLGYQDYNEQFF

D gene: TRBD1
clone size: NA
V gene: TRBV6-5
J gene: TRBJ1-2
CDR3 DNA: TGTGCCAGCAGTTACCGGGACAGGGGGAGGTATGGCTACACCTTC
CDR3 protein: CASSYRDRGRYGYTF

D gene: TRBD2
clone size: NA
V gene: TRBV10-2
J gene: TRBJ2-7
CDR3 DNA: TGCGCCAGCGGGACTAGCGATCTCTACGAGCAGTACTTC
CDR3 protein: CASGTSDLYEQYF

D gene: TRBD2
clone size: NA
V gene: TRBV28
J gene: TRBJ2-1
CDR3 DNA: TGTGCCAGCAGTCAGACTAGCGGTCTATATTCCTACAATGAGCAGTTCTTC
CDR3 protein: CASSQTSGLYSYNEQFF

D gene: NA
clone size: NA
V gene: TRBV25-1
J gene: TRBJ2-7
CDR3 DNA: TGTGCCAGCAGTGAAGGGGTAGCGGAATCCTACGAGCAGTACTTC
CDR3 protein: CASSEGVAESYEQYF

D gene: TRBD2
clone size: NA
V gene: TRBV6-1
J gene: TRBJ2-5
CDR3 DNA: TGTGCCAGCAGTGTAGCGGGAGAGCTGTACCAAGAGACCCAGTACTTC
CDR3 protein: CASSVAGELYQETQYF

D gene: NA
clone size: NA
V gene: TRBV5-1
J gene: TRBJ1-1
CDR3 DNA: TGCGCCAGCAGCTTCTCCGAGGACACTGAAGCTTTCTTT
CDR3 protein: CASSFSEDTEAFF

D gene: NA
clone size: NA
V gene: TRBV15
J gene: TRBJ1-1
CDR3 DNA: TGTGCCACCAGCAGATCTATGAACACTGAAGCTTTCTTT
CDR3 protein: CATSRSMNTEAFF

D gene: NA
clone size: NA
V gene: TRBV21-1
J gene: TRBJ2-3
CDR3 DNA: TGTGCCAGCAGAAACGGGAGGGGTTTGACGCAGTATTTT
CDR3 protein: CASRNGRGLTQYF

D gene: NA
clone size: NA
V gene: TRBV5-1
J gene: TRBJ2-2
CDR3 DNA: TGCGCCAGCAGCCTCCAACCCAGCACGGGACACCGATACACCGGGGAGCTGTTTTTT
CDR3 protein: CASSLQPSTGHRYTGELFF

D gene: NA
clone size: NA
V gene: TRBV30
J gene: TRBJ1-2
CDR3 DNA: TGTGCCTGGAGTGAGGGGGGCTATGGCTACACCTTC
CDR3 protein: CAWSEGGYGYTF

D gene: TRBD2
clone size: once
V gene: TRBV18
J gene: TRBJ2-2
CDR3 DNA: TGTGCCAGCTCACGACCGGGACATCGGACTAGCGGGGGGGTGACCGGGGAGCTGTTTTTT
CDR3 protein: CASSRPGHRTSGGVTGELFF

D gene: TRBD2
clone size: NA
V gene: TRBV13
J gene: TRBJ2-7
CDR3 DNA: TGTGCCAGCAGCCGTTCCGGGACTAGCGACTCCTACGAGCAGTACTTC
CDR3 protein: CASSRSGTSDSYEQYF

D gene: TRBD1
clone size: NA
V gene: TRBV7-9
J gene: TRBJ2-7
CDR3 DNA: TGTGCCAGCAGGTCCTCGGACAGGGCGAAGGGATATGAGCAGTACTTC
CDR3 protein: CASRSSDRAKGYEQYF

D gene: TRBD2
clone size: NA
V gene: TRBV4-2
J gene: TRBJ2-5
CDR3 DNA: TGTGCCAGCAGCCAGGGGACTACCGAAGGGACCCAGTACTTC
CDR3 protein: CASSQGTTEGTQYF

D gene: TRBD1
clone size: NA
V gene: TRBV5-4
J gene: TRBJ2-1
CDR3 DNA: TGTGCCAGCAGCTCCCATAGACAGGGAATCAATGAGCAGTTCTTC
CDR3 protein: CASSSHRQGINEQFF

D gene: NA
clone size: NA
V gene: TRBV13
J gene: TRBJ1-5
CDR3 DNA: TGTGCCAGCAGCTTGACAGGACCAAAGGGCAATCAGCCCCAGCATTTT
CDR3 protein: CASSLTGPKGNQPQHF

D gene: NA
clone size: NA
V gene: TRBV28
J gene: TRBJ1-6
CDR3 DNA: TGTGCCAGCAGGCTGGGTGGGGGGCAGTTTTCTTCACCCCTCCACTTT
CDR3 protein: CASRLGGGQFSSPLHF

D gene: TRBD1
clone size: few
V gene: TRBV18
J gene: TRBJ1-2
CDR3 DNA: TGTGCCAGCTCACGAGGGACAGTGGAGGGCTATGGCTACACCTTC
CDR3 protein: CASSRGTVEGYGYTF

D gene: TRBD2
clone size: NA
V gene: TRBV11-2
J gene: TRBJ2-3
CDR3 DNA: TGTGCCAGCAGCTTCAGTATTAGCGGGAGGGCAGATACGCAGTATTTT
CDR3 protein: CASSFSISGRADTQYF

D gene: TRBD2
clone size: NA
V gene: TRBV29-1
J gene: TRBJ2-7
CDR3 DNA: TGCAGCGCCACCGGGACTAGCGGGAGAAACGAGCAGTACTTC
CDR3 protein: CSATGTSGRNEQYF

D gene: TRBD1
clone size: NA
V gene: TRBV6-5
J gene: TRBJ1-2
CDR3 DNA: TGTGCCAGCAGTTCCAGACAGGGAAGATATGGCTACACCTTC
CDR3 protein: CASSSRQGRYGYTF

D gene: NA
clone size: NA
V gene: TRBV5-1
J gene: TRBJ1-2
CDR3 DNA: TGCGCCAGCAGCTTGGCGGCCGGAGGGGGTGGCTACACCTTC
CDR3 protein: CASSLAAGGGGYTF

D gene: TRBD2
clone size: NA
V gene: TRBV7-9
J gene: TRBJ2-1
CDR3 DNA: TGTGCCAGCAGTATCGGCGGGAGACCCTACAATGAGCAGTTCTTC
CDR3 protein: CASSIGGRPYNEQFF

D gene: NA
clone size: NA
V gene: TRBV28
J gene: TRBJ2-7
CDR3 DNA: TGTGCCAGCAGTTCGGGGAGCTACCTTGGCGAGCAGTACTTC
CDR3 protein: CASSSGSYLGEQYF

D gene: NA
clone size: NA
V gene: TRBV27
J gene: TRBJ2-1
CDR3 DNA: TGTGCCAGCAGTTTAAAGGCGGGGAGCTCCTACAATGAGCAGTTCTTC
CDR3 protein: CASSLKAGSSYNEQFF

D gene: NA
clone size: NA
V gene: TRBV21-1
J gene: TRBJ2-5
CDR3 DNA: TGTGCCAGCAGCAGACCCGAGGGACTAGCGGGAACCCAGTACTTC
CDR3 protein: CASSRPEGLAGTQYF

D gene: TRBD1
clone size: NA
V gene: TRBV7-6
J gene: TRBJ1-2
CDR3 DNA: TGTGCCAGCAGCGACGACCGACAGGGGGAGCAGGGCTACACCTTC
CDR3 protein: CASSDDRQGEQGYTF

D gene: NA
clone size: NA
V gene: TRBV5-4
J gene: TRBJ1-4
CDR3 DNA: TGTGCCAGCAGCCCGGGACCGAGAGGAATTCCAACTAATGAAAAACTGTTTTTT
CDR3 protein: CASSPGPRGIPTNEKLFF

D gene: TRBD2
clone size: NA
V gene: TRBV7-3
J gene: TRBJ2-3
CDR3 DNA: TGTGCCAGCAGGGAGGGACTAGCGGGAGATACGCAGTATTTT
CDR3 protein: CASREGLAGDTQYF

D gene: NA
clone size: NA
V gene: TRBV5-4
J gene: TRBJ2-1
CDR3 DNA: TGTGCCAGCAGCTTGGAAGGCCCCGCGGCATACAATGAGCAGTTCTTC
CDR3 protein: CASSLEGPAAYNEQFF

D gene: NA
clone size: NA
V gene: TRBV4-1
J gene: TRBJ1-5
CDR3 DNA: TGCGCCAGCAGCCAAGGTTTTGGCCCTTCTAATCAGCCCCAGCATTTT
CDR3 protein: CASSQGFGPSNQPQHF

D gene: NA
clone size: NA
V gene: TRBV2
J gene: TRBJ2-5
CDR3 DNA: TGTGCCAGCAGTTTCCAAGAGACCCAGTACTTC
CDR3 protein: CASSFQETQYF

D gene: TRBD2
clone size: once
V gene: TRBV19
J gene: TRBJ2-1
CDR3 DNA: TGTGCCAGTTCTACTAGCGGGAGAGGGTCCTACAATGAGCAGTTCTTC
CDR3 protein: CASSTSGRGSYNEQFF

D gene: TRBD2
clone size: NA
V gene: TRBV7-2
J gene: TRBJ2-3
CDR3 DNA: TGTGCCAGCAGCTACGGGACTAGCGGCACAGATACGCAGTATTTT
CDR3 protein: CASSYGTSGTDTQYF

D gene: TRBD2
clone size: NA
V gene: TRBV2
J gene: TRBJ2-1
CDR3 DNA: TGTGCCACCCGATTGGGGACTAGCGATTACAATGAGCAGTTCTTC
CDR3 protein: CATRLGTSDYNEQFF

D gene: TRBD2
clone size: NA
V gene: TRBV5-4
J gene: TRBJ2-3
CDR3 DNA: TGTGCCAGCAGCTTGTGGCTAGCGGGAGCAGCGGATACGCAGTATTTT
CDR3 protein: CASSLWLAGAADTQYF

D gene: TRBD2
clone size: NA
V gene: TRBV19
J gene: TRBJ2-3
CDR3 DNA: TGTGCCAGTAGTATGCTAGCGGGAGCCAGGTTGGATACGCAGTATTTT
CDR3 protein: CASSMLAGARLDTQYF

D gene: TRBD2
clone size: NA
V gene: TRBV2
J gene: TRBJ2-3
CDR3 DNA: TGTGCCAGCAGTAAACCTAGCGGGCACACAGATACGCAGTATTTT
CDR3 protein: CASSKPSGHTDTQYF

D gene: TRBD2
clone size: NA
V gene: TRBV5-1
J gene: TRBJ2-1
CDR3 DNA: TGCGCCAGCAGCGGGGGACTAGCGGCCTACAATGAGCAGTTCTTC
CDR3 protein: CASSGGLAAYNEQFF

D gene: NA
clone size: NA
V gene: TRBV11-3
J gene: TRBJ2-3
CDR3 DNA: TGTGCCAGCAGCTTCACCCCCAGTTCAAATACGCAGTATTTT
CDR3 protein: CASSFTPSSNTQYF

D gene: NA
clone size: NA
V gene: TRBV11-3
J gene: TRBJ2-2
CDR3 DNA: TGTGCCAGCAGCCTTCGAAGCACCGGGGAGCTGTTTTTT
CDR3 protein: CASSLRSTGELFF

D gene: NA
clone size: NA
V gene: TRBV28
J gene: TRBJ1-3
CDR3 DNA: TGTGCCAGCAGCCCAGGACAGTACTCTGGAAACACCATATATTTT
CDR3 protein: CASSPGQYSGNTIYF

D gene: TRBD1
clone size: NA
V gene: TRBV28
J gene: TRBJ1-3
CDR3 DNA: TGTGCCAGCAGTTTTGGGACAGGGGTGCAAAACACCATATATTTT
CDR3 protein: CASSFGTGVQNTIYF

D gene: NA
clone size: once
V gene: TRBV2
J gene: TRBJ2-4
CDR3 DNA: TGTGCCAGCAGACCGACTGGGCGAACCAAAAACATTCAGTACTTC
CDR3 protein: CASRPTGRTKNIQYF

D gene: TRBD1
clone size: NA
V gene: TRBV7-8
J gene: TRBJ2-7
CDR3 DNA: TGTGCCAGCAGCGGGCACAGGGGGTCCTACGAGCAGTACTTC
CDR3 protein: CASSGHRGSYEQYF

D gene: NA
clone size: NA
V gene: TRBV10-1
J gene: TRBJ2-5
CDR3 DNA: TGCGCCAGCAGCGAACATAGTTCGGTAGCCGAGACCCAGTACTTC
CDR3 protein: CASSEHSSVAETQYF